A single sample is the source of the 14 T cell receptor beta chains below, sequenced in a study of cytomegalovirus exposure and HLA in healthy donors. PCR involved 60 Vbeta and 13 Jbeta primers. Profiled with immunoSEQ multiplex PCR; TCRdb holds only in-frame clones, not every one. Of 150,000 to 200,000 clones listed, 65% to 90% are singletons. The specimen was PBMCs. The receptors stem from a woman under 30 in good health and CMV-seronegative.

This clone was seen a handful of times. The rearrangement joins TRBV6-1 to TRBJ2-1, with D unresolved. CDR3 length equals 15 residues. V lost 1 base to trimming and J lost 0 bases, with 7 bases between them. CDR1 and CDR2 from the germline V gene are MNHNS and SASEGT. The CDR3 spells CASSEELGSYNEQFF. CDR3 sequence (DNA): TGTGCCAGCAGTGAAGAGCTAGGCTCCTACAATGAGCAGTTCTTC.

Here the CDR3 DNA reads TGTGCCAGCAGCTCACAGGGATCAGGCTACGAGCAGTACTTC. It translates to CASSSQGSGYEQYF. The chain employs TRBV7-9 and TRBJ2-7; a possible D gene is TRBD1 (6 bases). Deletions cut 4 bases from V and 3 bases from J, with 13 bases between. The CDR3 contains 14 residues. From germline, CDR1 is SEHNR and CDR2 FQNEAQ (reference sequence).

V usage is TRBV6-1 and J usage is TRBJ1-6; the D is unclear. Germline CDR1 MNHNS, CDR2 SASEGT. The CDR3 consists of 13 residues. V dropped 10 bases and J dropped 5 bases, with 12 bases sitting between them. The CDR3 reads CATQEENNSPLHF. CDR3 coding DNA: TGTGCCACGCAGGAGGAAAATAATTCACCCCTCCACTTT.

DNA for the CDR3: TGTGCCAGCAGTCAACGGGGGGCTGGGGCCAACGTCCTGACTTTC. Translated: CASSQRGAGANVLTF. J is TRBJ2-6 and V is TRBV28; 7 positions agree with TRBD2. This CDR3 is 15 amino acids long. Germline V lookup: CDR1 MDHEN, CDR2 SYDVKM. With V trimmed by 5 bases and J by 2 bases, 3 bases remained unmatched.

This clone was detected only once. The chain uses TRBV5-1 and TRBJ2-1; TRBD2 agrees at 11 bases. Looked up from germline, CDR1 is SGHRS and CDR2 is YFSETQ. This CDR3 contains 17 residues. J was trimmed by 6 bases and V by 3 bases; bases with no gene match: 11. Written as DNA, the CDR3 is TGCGCCAGCAGCTGGGCAAAGACTAGCGGGATCGGCAATGAGCAGTTCTTC. Translating it yields CASSWAKTSGIGNEQFF.

V is TRBV6-6 and J is TRBJ2-5; 9 nucleotides agree with TRBD1. V lost 7 bases to trimming and J lost 2 bases; unmatched junction nucleotides: 5. The germline gives CDR1 MNHNY, CDR2 SVGAGI (reference sequence). The CDR3 covers 14 residues. DNA of the CDR3: TGTGCCAGCAATACCGGGACAGGGCAAGAGACCCAGTACTTC. Its translation: CASNTGTGQETQYF.

The chain has TRBV19 and TRBJ1-2; TRBD1 agrees at 10 bases. The V segment lost 5 bases and the J segment 7 bases; nucleotides outside the gene matches: 4. Germline V gene lookup returns CDR1 LNHDA and CDR2 SQIVND (reference sequence). The CDR3 loop spans 13 amino acids. The CDR3, as DNA: TGTGCCAGTAGTTCCGGGACAGGGGCTGGCTACACCTTC. Its protein is CASSSGTGAGYTF.

The chain has TRBV28 and TRBJ1-1; perhaps TRBD1 as D (6 bases). Germline V CDR1 and CDR2: MDHEN, SYDVKM. Trimming stripped 9 bases from V and 2 bases from J, with 19 bases between. This CDR3 is 15 amino acids long. The CDR3 loop reads CASPPPGTPNTEAFF. The CDR3 DNA reads as TGTGCCAGTCCCCCCCCCGGGACACCAAACACTGAAGCTTTCTTT. Drawing the rest from reference TRBV28 and TRBJ1-1, the complete variable domain is DVKVTQSSRYLVKRTGEKVFLECVQDMDHENMFWYRQDPGLGLRLIYFSYDVKMKEKGDIPEGYSVSREKKERFSLILESASTNQTSMYLCASPPPGTPNTEAFFGQGTRLTVV.

The chain couples TRBV28 to TRBJ2-2; D is ambiguous. CDR1 MDHEN and CDR2 SYDVKM come from the germline V gene. CDR3 length: 18 amino acids. Trimming left V 5 bases short and J 2 bases short, with 21 bases between. The CDR3 region is CASSNGFATTTNTGELFF. The DNA of the CDR3 is TGTGCCAGCAGTAATGGATTTGCGACAACGACAAACACCGGGGAGCTGTTTTTT.

The chain couples TRBV7-9 to TRBJ2-7, with D uncertain. The ends were cut back, 1 base at V and 7 bases at J, with 8 bases in the middle. The germline V gene encodes CDR1 SEHNR and CDR2 FQNEAQ (reference sequence). The CDR3 contains 12 residues. The CDR3 reads CASSLDTGEQYF. The CDR3, as DNA: TGTGCCAGCAGCTTAGATACCGGGGAGCAGTACTTC.

The DNA of the CDR3 is TGTGCCAGCGGGCGGGGGTTGGATACGCAGTATTTT. This encodes CASGRGLDTQYF. The chain combines TRBV7-9 with TRBJ2-3; 7 bases map to TRBD2. The CDR3 has 12 residues. The V gene end was trimmed by 8 bases and the J gene end by 6 bases; junction bases not matched to a gene: 5. The germline gives CDR1 SEHNR, CDR2 FQNEAQ (reference sequence). Full variable domain (rest looked up from reference TRBV7-9 and TRBJ2-3): DTGVSQNPRHKITKRGQNVTFRCDPISEHNRLYWYRQTLGQGPEFLTYFQNEAQLEKSRLLSDRFSAERPKGSFSTLEIQRTEQGDSAMYLCASGRGLDTQYFGPGTRLTVL.

This chain connects TRBV29-1 to TRBJ1-2, with a weak D call TRBD1 (6 bases). The CDR3 consists of 13 residues. Trimming cost V 3 bases and J 0 bases, with 8 bases left between them. CDR1 and CDR2 from the germline V gene are SQVTM and ANQGSEA. The CDR3 loop is CSVDQGTNYGYTF. The CDR3 DNA follows: TGCAGCGTTGACCAGGGGACTAACTATGGCTACACCTTC.

The rearrangement uses TRBV7-9 and TRBJ2-7, with TRBD1 matching over 8 bases. The CDR3 runs 14 residues. Trimming removed 4 bases from V and 3 bases from J; junction bases left unmatched: 5. Germline CDR1 is SEHNR and CDR2 is FQNEAQ (reference sequence). This CDR3 is CASSSLTGDYEQYF. For the CDR3, the DNA is TGTGCCAGCAGCTCACTGACAGGGGACTACGAGCAGTACTTC.

This chain uses TRBV5-5 with TRBJ2-2; 14 nucleotides match TRBD2. The V gene end was trimmed by 2 bases and the J gene end by 4 bases; junction bases not matched to a gene: 4. CDR1 and CDR2 from the germline V gene are SGHKS and YYEKEE (reference sequence). The CDR3 has 17 residues. The CDR3: CASSFFGTSGGTGELFF. The CDR3 nucleotides read TGTGCCAGCAGCTTCTTCGGGACTAGCGGGGGCACCGGGGAGCTGTTTTTT.